This T cell receptor beta chain came from a study of T cell changes during pregnancy in multiple sclerosis. Germline CDR1 LNHDA, CDR2 SQIVND (reference sequence). Germline trimming cut 5 bases from V and 0 bases from J; bases unmatched to any gene: 6. The CDR3 covers 15 residues. Assay used: immunoSEQ multiplex PCR; TCRdb lists only in-frame clones, some missing. The sample gives some 77,000 clones, 89% of which show up once; approximately 2% is in the top ten. Details on this clone: Within the sample, other DNA sequences also encode this same CDR3.

The source of this sequence is a female donor with multiple sclerosis, enrolled in a pregnancy study. The chain joins TRBV19 to TRBJ1-2; 7 bases are shared with TRBD1. The specimen comprised peripheral blood, sampled before pregnancy. The CDR3 coding sequence is TGTGCCAGTAGTCCGAGAACAGGGGCTAACTATGGCTACACCTTC. This codes for CASSPRTGANYGYTF.